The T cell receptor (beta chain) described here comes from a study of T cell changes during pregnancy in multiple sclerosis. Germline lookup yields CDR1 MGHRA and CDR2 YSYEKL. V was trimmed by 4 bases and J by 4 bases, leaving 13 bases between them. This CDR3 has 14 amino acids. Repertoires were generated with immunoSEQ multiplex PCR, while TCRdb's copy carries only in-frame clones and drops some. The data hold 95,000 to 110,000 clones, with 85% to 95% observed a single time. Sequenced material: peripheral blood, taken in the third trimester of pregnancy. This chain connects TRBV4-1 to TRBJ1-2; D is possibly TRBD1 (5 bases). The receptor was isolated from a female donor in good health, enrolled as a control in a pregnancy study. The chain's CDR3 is CASSPDRGSYGYTF. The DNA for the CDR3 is TGCGCCAGCAGCCCCGATCGGGGGAGCTATGGCTACACCTTC.